This T cell receptor (beta chain) is from a study of CD8 T cells in Susac syndrome. Study-wide context: Patients with Susac syndrome were therapy-naive, treated with corticosteroids, or treated with intravenous immunoglobulin alone when blood was collected. Study-wide findings and caveats: Expansion of clones was not seen in the CD4+ T cell repertoires of Susac syndrome.

The V end was cut by 3 bases, the J end by 3 bases, with 9 bases between. Germline assignment: CDR1 DFQATT and CDR2 SNEGSKA (reference sequence). The CDR3 has 13 amino acids. As concerns this clonotype: Its target is unknown.

RNA was extracted with the RNeasy kit, and a quantity of about 0.45 to 1 ug was reverse transcribed using random hexamers. TCRdb re-derived calls from the immunoSEQ multiplex PCR reads in MiXCR, one entry per CDR3 protein. Here the sample spans some 150,000 distinct CDR3 sequences, approximately 95% being singletons. V is TRBV20-1 and J is TRBJ2-1, with no clear D. The source is a human donor with Susac syndrome. The sequenced sample consisted of CD4+ T cells from PBMCs. This CDR3 reads CSARSGNYNEQFF. DNA of the CDR3: TGCAGTGCTAGGAGTGGGAACTACAATGAGCAGTTCTTC.